The entry that follows covers one TCR beta chain sequence. These data come from a study of shared clonotypes between healthy human individuals. The repertoire was sequenced with immunoSEQ multiplex PCR; TCRdb's copy has only in-frame clones and lacks some. The sample has about 2,500,000 clones; approximately 90% are singletons. Each donor was a Caucasian adult residing in Nashville, Tennessee. The CDR3 loop spans 15 amino acids. CDR1 is MNHEY and CDR2 is SVGAGI in the germline V gene. Trimming cost V 6 bases and J 1 base; bases outside gene matches: 7. This receptor was taken from a man younger than 35 in good health. Material for sequencing was naive CD4+ T cells sorted from blood. The subset denotes: CD45RA+ positively selected. The rearrangement joins TRBV6-5 to TRBJ1-1; 8 bases map to TRBD1. The CDR3 region has the DNA TGTGCCAGCAGCCAACAAGGGACAGGGAACACTGAAGCTTTCTTT. Translation: CASSQQGTGNTEAFF.